This T cell receptor beta chain was recovered during a study of T-cell memory formation after mild COVID-19. Overall study: The TCR clusters were mostly specific to one donor.

Study findings and constraints: Clones from the second wave (peaking day 37) had unconfirmed SARS-CoV-2 specificity. Pre-infection memory contained some responding clones, which suggested that cross-reactive memory had joined.

The CDR3 runs 16 residues. Per the germline V gene, CDR1 is SGHTA and CDR2 is FQGNSA. The V end was cut by 4 bases, the J end by 7 bases, with 19 bases between. To note about this clonotype: The antigen is unknown.

Each CDR3 protein gets one entry after TCRdb re-called the 5' RACE reads with MiXCR. Found here are 140,000 or so distinct CDR3 sequences, about a fifth of them singletons; the top ten hold about 2.3%. The source is an adult woman who had mild COVID-19 (a few samples of this study predate the infection). Cell type and time point are not known. The chain is built from TRBV7-2 and TRBJ2-2; D possibly corresponds to TRBD1 (5 bases). Sequenced sample: PBMCs or a T cell subset sorted from them (not recorded which). The CDR3 DNA follows: TGTGCCAGCAGCTCAGGGCTACGGACAAGCTACGGGGAGCTGTTTTTT. Protein sequence: CASSSGLRTSYGELFF.